The 7 T cell receptor beta chains presented below share a single source sample, sequenced in a study of human T cells and chemical hapten exposure. TCRdb fed the RACE reads into MiXCR, producing one record per CDR3 protein. The data show 330,000 or so distinct CDR3 sequences, roughly 6.3% seen once. Time point reported: patch test 2, 6 weeks after DPC sensitization. Treatment meaning: therapeutic diphenylcyclopropenone sensitization with weekly scalp DPC. Here the sequenced sample was whole blood, taken in connection with sensitization to the hapten diphenylcyclopropenone (DPC). The source of these receptors is a young woman with alopecia areata. Some clones in this sample may be carry-over from other donors' samples.

The table lists this clonotype with a few counts. V is TRBV12-3 or TRBV12-4 and J is TRBJ2-1; 7 bases line up with TRBD2. Trimming removed 6 bases from V and 0 bases from J; junction bases left unmatched: 8. The CDR3 covers 16 residues. The CDR3 is CASRGTTQSSYNEQFF. The CDR3 nucleotides are TGTGCCAGCAGGGGGACTACCCAGAGCTCCTACAATGAGCAGTTCTTC.

This clonotype was seen ten or more times. The chain has TRBV28 and TRBJ1-1, with a weak D call TRBD1 (6 bases). This CDR3 has 15 amino acids. CDR1 and CDR2 from the germline V gene are MDHEN and SYDVKM. V shed 6 bases and J shed 1 base, with 15 bases lying between them. In DNA, the CDR3 is TGTGCCAGCAGCCCAAACAGGGCAGAGAACACTGAAGCTTTCTTT. Its translation is CASSPNRAENTEAFF.

This clonotype occurred many times. The gene calls are TRBV5-6 and TRBJ1-6; tentative D call: TRBD1 (5 bases). The CDR3 length is 13 residues. The V gene's germline CDR1 is SGHDT and CDR2 YYEEEE. The V end lost 4 bases, the J end lost 18 bases, and 20 bases lay between the germline ends. The CDR3 coding sequence is TGTGCCAGCAGCAGGACACAAGGGGCGGTAGCCCACTTT. Translation: CASSRTQGAVAHF.

This clonotype was seen at least ten times. V gene TRBV6-5 combines with J gene TRBJ1-2, with D unresolved. V lost 5 bases and J lost 8, with 18 bases in between. The germline V gene encodes CDR1 MNHEY and CDR2 SVGAGI. The CDR3 is made up of 14 amino acids. CDR3 sequence: CASSPQPLVGGYTF. The CDR3 region has the DNA TGTGCCAGCAGTCCCCAGCCTTTAGTGGGCGGCTACACCTTC.

The V and J genes are TRBV20-1 and TRBJ2-7; 7 positions match TRBD1. Germline-derived CDR1 and CDR2 are DFQATT and SNEGSKA (reference sequence). The CDR3 spans 12 residues. Trimming cost V 6 bases and J 1 base; bases outside gene matches: 3. CDR3: CSAMGQSYEQYF. CDR3 sequence (DNA): TGCAGTGCCATGGGACAGTCCTACGAGCAGTACTTC.

The V gene is TRBV6-2 or TRBV6-3, the J gene TRBJ1-5, with D tentatively TRBD1 (5 bases). The CDR3 spans 14 residues. Trimming removed 10 bases from V and 5 bases from J, with 18 bases in between. The germline V gene has CDR1 MNHEY and CDR2 SVGEGT. The CDR3 DNA reads as TGTGCCACACACCCTCAGGGAGGGCATCAGCCCCAGCATTTT. It specifies CATHPQGGHQPQHF.

This clonotype appeared many times. The chain joins TRBV14 to TRBJ2-3; D perhaps matches TRBD1 (6 bases). The CDR3 spans 15 residues. Germline V gives CDR1 SGHDN, CDR2 FVKESK. The V end was cut by 3 bases, the J end by 0 bases, with 10 bases between. Here the CDR3 reads CASSQTGYSTDTQYF. The CDR3 region has the DNA TGTGCCAGCAGCCAGACAGGTTACAGCACAGATACGCAGTATTTT.